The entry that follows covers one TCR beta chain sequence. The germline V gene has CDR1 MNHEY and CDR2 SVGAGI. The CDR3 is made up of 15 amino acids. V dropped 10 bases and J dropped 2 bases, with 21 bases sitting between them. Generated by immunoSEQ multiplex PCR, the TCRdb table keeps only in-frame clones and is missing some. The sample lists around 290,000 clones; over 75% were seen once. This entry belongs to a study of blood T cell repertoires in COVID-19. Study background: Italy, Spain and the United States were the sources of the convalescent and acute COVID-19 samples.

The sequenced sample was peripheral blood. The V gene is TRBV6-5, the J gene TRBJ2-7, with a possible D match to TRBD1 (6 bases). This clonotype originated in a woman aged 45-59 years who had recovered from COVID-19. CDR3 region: CATVNRDTGTYEQYF. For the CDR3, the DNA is TGTGCCACCGTAAACCGGGACACTGGAACCTACGAGCAGTACTTC.